The present TCR beta chain was sequenced within a study of blood T cell repertoires in COVID-19. TCRdb keeps only in-frame clones here, not all; method: immunoSEQ multiplex PCR. Here the sample spans some 110,000 clones, less than 90% being singletons. Germline V gene data show CDR1 as MNHEY and CDR2 as SVGAGI. V trimming: 6 bases; J trimming: 4 bases; junction bases outside the gene matches: 1. CDR3 length equals 14 residues. The sequence was collected from a man aged 25 to 45 with acute or convalescent COVID-19. Source material: peripheral blood. The chain couples TRBV6-5 to TRBJ1-6; 9 positions agree with TRBD1. As DNA, the CDR3 is TGTGCCAGCAGGACAGGGGGATATAATTCACCCCTCCACTTT. Amino acids: CASRTGGYNSPLHF.